This T cell receptor (beta chain) was sequenced in a study of early T cells in non-severe SARS-CoV-2 infection. There are 14 residues in the CDR3. V gave up 5 bases and J gave up 1 base, with 11 bases separating them. CDR1 and CDR2 (germline): LGHNT, FRNRAP. TCRdb fed the 5' RACE reads into MiXCR, producing one record per CDR3 protein. The table has about 26,000 distinct CDR3 sequences, approximately 5% seen once. This clonotype was observed at least ten times. Its antigen is not known. The study's findings and limits: VDJdb-based annotation leaned toward anti-spike CD8 responses and missed private and CD4 specificities.

The sequence was collected from an adult who was a healthcare worker with PCR-confirmed SARS-CoV-2 infection or an uninfected control (not recorded which). The source material was whole blood. The chain combines TRBV12-5 with TRBJ1-1; D gene unclear. The CDR3 protein is CASGHGIGNTEAFF. The CDR3 bases are TGTGCTAGTGGTCACGGGATCGGGAACACTGAAGCTTTCTTT.